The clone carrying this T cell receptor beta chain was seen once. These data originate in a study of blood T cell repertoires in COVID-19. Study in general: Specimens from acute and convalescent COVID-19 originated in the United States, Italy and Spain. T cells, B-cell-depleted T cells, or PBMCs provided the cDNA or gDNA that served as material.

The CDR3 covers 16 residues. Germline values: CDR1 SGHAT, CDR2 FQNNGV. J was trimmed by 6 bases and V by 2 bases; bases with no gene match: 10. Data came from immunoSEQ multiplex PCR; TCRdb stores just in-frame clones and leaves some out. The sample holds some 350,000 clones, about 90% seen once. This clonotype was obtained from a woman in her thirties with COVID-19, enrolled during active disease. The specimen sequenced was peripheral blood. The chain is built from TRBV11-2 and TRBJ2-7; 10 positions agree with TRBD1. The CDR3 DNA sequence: TGTGCCAGCAGCTTACTACTCGGGACAGGGGTTATCGAGCAGTACTTC. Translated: CASSLLLGTGVIEQYF.